This TCR beta chain was profiled in a study of monozygotic twins with inflammatory bowel disease. TCRdb re-called the 5' RACE reads and gives one entry per CDR3 protein, without DNA. The sample totals more than 300,000 distinct CDR3 sequences; its top ten clones hold 2.5% to 3%. The CDR3 contains 15 residues. Germline CDR1 is SGHVS and CDR2 is FQNEAQ. This TCR derives from a human donor with ulcerative colitis or Crohn's disease, or a healthy co-twin of an affected twin (not recorded which). V usage is TRBV7-8 and J usage is TRBJ2-7; TCRdb outputs TRBD1, but without DNA this stays unchecked. Sequencing was performed on blood. The CDR3 region is CASSPLPLSSYEQYF.